This is a list of T cell receptor beta chains from one sample in a study of blood T cell repertoires in COVID-19. The protocol was immunoSEQ multiplex PCR, while the TCRdb copy is restricted to in-frame clones and leaves out a portion. Of about 140,000 clones listed, over 70% were seen once; the top ten hold about 1.9%. Sequencing was performed on peripheral blood. The receptors stem from a woman aged 55-69 years with acute or convalescent COVID-19. Both conserved end residues are part of each CDR3. D genes are given only for firm matches. Part of the rows lack a size; the others show once, few, many or a class for expanded clones.

clone size	CDR3 length	D gene	J gene	V gene	CDR3 protein	CDR3 DNA
.	17	TRBD2	TRBJ2-7	TRBV18	CASSPILRAGGPPEQYF	TGTGCCAGCTCACCAATCTTGAGGGCGGGAGGGCCACCCGAGCAGTACTTC
.	14	TRBD1	TRBJ2-7	TRBV27	CASSFRDRASGQYF	TGTGCCAGCAGTTTCCGGGACAGGGCTTCAGGGCAGTACTTC
once	17	TRBD2	TRBJ2-1	TRBV11-2	CASSLGLAESSYNEQFF	TGTGCCAGCAGCTTGGGACTAGCAGAGAGCTCCTACAATGAGCAGTTCTTC
.	13	TRBD2	TRBJ2-7	TRBV12-3/TRBV12-4	CASTRLTSGEQYF	TGTGCCAGCACCCGATTGACTAGCGGCGAGCAGTACTTC
.	14	.	TRBJ2-1	TRBV28	CASRIGGVSGEQFF	TGTGCCAGCAGAATAGGGGGAGTATCGGGTGAGCAGTTCTTC
.	19	TRBD1	TRBJ2-6	TRBV7-9	CASSPRTGLSPSGANVLTF	TGTGCCAGCAGCCCGAGGACAGGCCTTTCCCCCTCTGGGGCCAACGTCCTGACTTTC
.	16	TRBD2	TRBJ2-5	TRBV5-4	CASSAGTSGRKETQYF	TGTGCCAGCAGCGCCGGGACTAGCGGGAGGAAAGAGACCCAGTACTTC
few	17	.	TRBJ1-4	TRBV7-6	CASSLDPPGGTNEKLFF	TGTGCCAGCAGCTTAGATCCACCCGGGGGGACTAATGAAAAACTGTTTTTT
once	14	.	TRBJ2-3	TRBV10-3	CAIEDTGGTDTQYF	TGTGCCATCGAGGACACAGGAGGCACAGATACGCAGTATTTT
.	13	.	TRBJ2-3	TRBV6-4	CATSTGDTDTQYF	TGTGCCACTTCGACGGGGGACACAGATACGCAGTATTTT
.	16	TRBD2	TRBJ2-1	TRBV5-6	CASSLGTSGGYNEQFF	TGTGCCAGCAGCTTGGGAACTAGCGGGGGCTACAATGAGCAGTTCTTC